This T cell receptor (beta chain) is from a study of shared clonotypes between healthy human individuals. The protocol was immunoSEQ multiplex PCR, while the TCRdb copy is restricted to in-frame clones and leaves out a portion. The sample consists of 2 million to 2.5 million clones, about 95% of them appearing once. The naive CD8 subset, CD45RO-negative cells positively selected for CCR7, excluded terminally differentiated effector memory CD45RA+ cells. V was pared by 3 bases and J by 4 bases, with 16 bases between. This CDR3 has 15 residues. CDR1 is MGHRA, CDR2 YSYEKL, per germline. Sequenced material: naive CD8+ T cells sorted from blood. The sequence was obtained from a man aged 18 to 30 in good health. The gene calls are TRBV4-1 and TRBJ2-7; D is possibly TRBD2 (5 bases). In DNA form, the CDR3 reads TGCGCCAGCAGCCAGGCAGAGGGATCCGGATACGAGCAGTACTTC. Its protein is CASSQAEGSGYEQYF.